Presented here are 23 T cell receptor beta chains from one specimen sequenced in a study of shared clonotypes between healthy human individuals. The method was immunoSEQ multiplex PCR; TCRdb's version includes in-frame clones alone and lacks a portion of them. There are under 1,100,000 clones in the sample; approximately 80% occur only once, and 0.6% to 0.75% lies in the top ten. The material sequenced was memory CD4+ T cells from PBMCs. Subset noted: CD45RA-negative fraction. Receptors originate from a man aged 18 to 35 in good health. Some clones in this sample may be carry-over from other donors' samples.

This clone was seen a few times. This rearrangement joins TRBV19 to TRBJ2-5; D may correspond to TRBD1 or TRBD2 (6 bases each). Germline CDR1 LNHDA, CDR2 SQIVND (reference sequence). This CDR3 comprises 13 residues. Between the trimmed V and J ends, which lost 3 bases and 4 bases, there was a span of 9 bases. As DNA, the CDR3 is TGTGCCAGTAGTATCGGGGGCGCAGAGACCCAGTACTTC. Protein product: CASSIGGAETQYF.

The chain uses TRBV6-1 and TRBJ1-1; a weak D match, TRBD1 (5 bases). This CDR3 is built from 13 residues. Trimming pared 6 bases from V and 6 bases from J, leaving 14 bases between. Per the germline V gene, CDR1 is MNHNS and CDR2 is SASEGT. CDR3 amino acids: CASRGSQVPEAFF. The DNA of the CDR3 is TGTGCCAGCAGAGGTTCACAGGTTCCTGAAGCTTTCTTT.

The CDR3 sequence: CASSPLGGANQPQHF. CDR3 nucleotides: TGTGCCAGCAGTCCCCTGGGGGGAGCCAATCAGCCCCAGCATTTT. This rearrangement joins TRBV27 to TRBJ1-5; D is possibly TRBD1 (5 bases). Germline V gene data show CDR1 as MNHEY and CDR2 as SMNVEV (reference sequence). V was clipped by 5 bases and J by 3 bases, with 14 bases between them. The CDR3 contains 15 residues.

The V and J genes are TRBV7-2 and TRBJ2-1, with D tentatively TRBD1 (6 bases). V gave up 5 bases and J gave up 0 bases, with 14 bases separating them. Per germline, CDR1 SGHTA and CDR2 FQGNSA. The CDR3 length is 16 residues. CDR3 in amino acids: CASSVDSFNSYNEQFF. DNA of the CDR3: TGTGCCAGCAGCGTGGACAGTTTCAACTCCTACAATGAGCAGTTCTTC.

As for this clone: This may be a read error: a much more frequent sequence differs by one nucleotide. Additional DNA sequences in this sample encode the identical CDR3. The CDR3 is CASRLAGGTYEQYF. In nucleotides, the CDR3 is TGTGCCAGCAGACTAGCGGGAGGGACCTACGAGCAGTACTTC. The chain recombines TRBV6-1 with TRBJ2-7, with 13 nucleotides matching TRBD2. This CDR3 has 14 amino acids. V lost 6 bases and J lost 2; bases outside the gene matches: 1. CDR1 is MNHNS, CDR2 SASEGT, per germline.

V is TRBV5-4 and J is TRBJ2-7; D possibly corresponds to TRBD1 (6 bases). This CDR3 has 14 amino acids. V gave up 3 bases and J gave up 0 bases, with 10 bases separating them. CDR1 and CDR2 (germline): SGHNT, YYREEE (reference sequence). The CDR3 is CASSWEQGSYEQYF. As DNA, the CDR3 is TGTGCCAGCAGCTGGGAACAGGGCTCCTACGAGCAGTACTTC.

The V and J genes are TRBV19 and TRBJ1-2; the D gene is possibly TRBD1 (6 bases). The germline gives CDR1 LNHDA, CDR2 SQIVND (reference sequence). The CDR3 runs to 13 residues. The V and J ends lost 6 bases and 4 bases respectively, with 12 bases between them. The CDR3 protein is CASSEGQTYGYTF. The CDR3 DNA reads as TGTGCCAGTAGCGAGGGACAAACCTATGGCTACACCTTC. The whole variable domain, filled in from reference TRBV19 and TRBJ1-2, reads DGGITQSPKYLFRKEGQNVTLSCEQNLNHDAMYWYRQDPGQGLRLIYYSQIVNDFQKGDIAEGYSVSREKKESFPLTVTSAQKNPTAFYLCASSEGQTYGYTFGSGTRLTVV.

V is TRBV7-9 and J is TRBJ2-7; D unresolved. Germline lookup yields CDR1 SEHNR and CDR2 FQNEAQ (reference sequence). The CDR3 has 11 residues. V was pared by 4 bases and J by 7 bases, with 8 bases between. CDR3 loop: CASSSSWEQYF. As DNA, the CDR3 is TGTGCCAGCAGCTCTTCTTGGGAGCAGTACTTC.

This clone was detected only once. The J gene is TRBJ2-2, the V gene TRBV2; D remains ambiguous. The CDR3 runs to 15 residues. V was cut by 3 bases and J by 0 bases, with 8 bases left in between. The V gene's germline CDR1 is SNHLY and CDR2 FYNNEI. The CDR3 DNA reads as TGTGCCAGCAGTGAGCGGCTCGCGAACACCGGGGAGCTGTTTTTT. Its protein product is CASSERLANTGELFF.

This sequence joins TRBV5-4 and TRBJ2-3; D remains ambiguous. The CDR3 length is 14 residues. Looked up from germline, CDR1 is SGHNT and CDR2 is YYREEE (reference sequence). V lost 0 bases to trimming and J lost 3 bases, with 8 bases between them. CDR3 DNA sequence: TGTGCCAGCAGCTTGGGGTCAGAAACAGATACGCAGTATTTT. Protein product: CASSLGSETDTQYF.

The chain joins TRBV7-3 to TRBJ2-1; TRBD2 matches 9 bases. Per germline, CDR1 SGHTA and CDR2 FQGTGA. CDR3 length equals 16 residues. The V segment lost 5 bases and the J segment 6 bases; nucleotides outside the gene matches: 11. The CDR3 reads CASSPGGLAGINEQFF. The CDR3, as DNA: TGTGCCAGCAGCCCAGGAGGGCTAGCGGGAATCAATGAGCAGTTCTTC.

The rearrangement uses TRBV5-1 and TRBJ2-2; 8 nucleotides align to TRBD1. Looked up from germline, CDR1 is SGHRS and CDR2 is YFSETQ. This CDR3 region has 15 residues. V trimming: 1 base; J trimming: 4 bases; junction bases outside the gene matches: 3. The CDR3 region has the DNA TGCGCCAGCAGCTTGTGGACAGGGTCCACCGGGGAGCTGTTTTTT. Its translation: CASSLWTGSTGELFF.

This clone occurred many times. J is TRBJ1-3 and V is TRBV28; weak D call: TRBD1 (5 bases). This CDR3 has 12 residues. Germline V CDR1 and CDR2: MDHEN, SYDVKM. V was clipped by 8 bases and J by 5 bases, with 10 bases between them. The CDR3 region is CASEDTRNTIYF. The CDR3, as DNA: TGTGCCAGCGAGGACACTAGAAACACCATATATTTT.

The V gene is TRBV2, the J gene TRBJ2-2, with 8 bases lining up with TRBD1. With 7 bases clipped from V and 3 bases from J, the junction kept 7 bases outside the gene matches. This CDR3 is built from 15 residues. Germline CDR1 SNHLY, CDR2 FYNNEI. This CDR3 is CASMPDRADTGELFF. CDR3 coding DNA: TGTGCCAGCATGCCGGACAGGGCCGACACCGGGGAGCTGTTTTTT.

The table lists this clone with many counts. The rearrangement uses TRBV29-1 and TRBJ2-3; TRBD2 matches 7 bases. This CDR3 contains 15 residues. The V and J ends lost 4 bases and 1 base, in that order; junction bases with no gene match: 8. CDR1 SQVTM and CDR2 ANQGSEA come from the germline V gene. The CDR3 DNA follows: TGCAGCGTTGGGGGGGGAGTCGAGGGCACAGATACGCAGTATTTT. Encoded protein: CSVGGGVEGTDTQYF.

This rearrangement joins TRBV9 to TRBJ2-3, with D unclear. This CDR3 region has 17 residues. Germline V CDR1 and CDR2: SGDLS, YYNGEE. V lost 2 bases, J lost 1 base, and 17 bases lay in between. CDR3 coding DNA: TGTGCCAGCAGCGTGGTGGCAGGCCACGCCGGCACAGATACGCAGTATTTT. Amino acids: CASSVVAGHAGTDTQYF.

The genes are TRBV7-9 and TRBJ2-7; 11 positions agree with TRBD1. Per germline, CDR1 SEHNR and CDR2 FQNEAQ (reference sequence). The V gene end was trimmed by 3 bases and the J gene end by 5 bases; junction bases not matched to a gene: 9. The CDR3 has 16 amino acids. CDR3 protein: CASSFGDRGAQDEQYF. The CDR3 DNA reads as TGTGCCAGCAGCTTTGGGGACAGGGGGGCTCAAGACGAGCAGTACTTC. The full variable domain, with the rest looked up from reference TRBV7-9 and TRBJ2-7, is DTGVSQNPRHKITKRGQNVTFRCDPISEHNRLYWYRQTLGQGPEFLTYFQNEAQLEKSRLLSDRFSAERPKGSFSTLEIQRTEQGDSAMYLCASSFGDRGAQDEQYFGPGTRLTVT.

This clone showed up many times. This sequence joins TRBV7-3 and TRBJ2-7, with a tentative D call TRBD1 (5 bases). CDR1 and CDR2 from the germline V gene are SGHTA and FQGTGA. The CDR3 is 16 residues long. Trimming removed 5 bases at V and 1 base at J, with 18 bases between. CDR3 coding DNA: TGTGCCAGCAGCCGGATATCAGGGTTGGGTTCCTACGAGCAGTACTTC. Protein sequence: CASSRISGLGSYEQYF.

The chain uses TRBV28 and TRBJ1-5; D is possibly TRBD1 (5 bases). CDR3 length: 15 amino acids. Trimming took off 3 bases at V and 6 bases at J, with 15 bases between the two ends. Germline-derived CDR1 and CDR2 are MDHEN and SYDVKM. The CDR3 nucleotides are TGTGCCAGCAGTTTCAGGAGGGGAGCTTTTCAGCCCCAGCATTTT. This sequence encodes CASSFRRGAFQPQHF.

The chain has TRBV7-3 and TRBJ2-1; TRBD2 agrees at 13 bases. Germline loops: CDR1 SGHTA, CDR2 FQGTGA. Losses at the gene ends were 3 bases for V and 8 bases for J; bases not matched to a gene: 7. CDR3 size: 16 residues. This CDR3 is CASSLGRTSGSHEQFF. DNA for the CDR3: TGTGCCAGCAGCTTGGGGAGGACTAGCGGGAGTCATGAGCAGTTCTTC.

CDR3 sequence (DNA): TGTGCCACCAGCCCAACCGGGACTTACAATGAGCAGTTCTTC. Amino acid sequence: CATSPTGTYNEQFF. The chain uses TRBV15 and TRBJ2-1; possibly TRBD2 for D (6 bases). Germline CDR1 is LNHNV and CDR2 is YYDKDF (reference sequence). The length of the CDR3 is 14 residues. V gave up 5 bases and J gave up 4 bases, with 12 bases separating them.

In the case of this clone: This may stem from a read error, because a much larger clone lies one nucleotide away. The DNA for the CDR3 is TGTGCCAGCAGGCGACAGGGGGCAAGCTATGGCTACACCTTC. Translated: CASRRQGASYGYTF. The rearrangement links TRBV28 to TRBJ1-2; 10 nucleotides match TRBD1. The V and J ends lost 6 bases and 4 bases, in that order; junction bases with no gene match: 5. Germline V gives CDR1 MDHEN, CDR2 SYDVKM. The CDR3 spans 14 residues.

The CDR3 DNA reads TGTGCCAGCAAAGAGGTAGGCCGACAGGGTTACGAGCAGTACTTC. It specifies CASKEVGRQGYEQYF. The V gene is TRBV5-6, the J gene TRBJ2-7; 7 positions match TRBD1. This CDR3 spans 15 amino acids. CDR1 is SGHDT, CDR2 YYEEEE, per germline. Trimming took 6 bases from V and 4 from J; bases not matched to a gene: 13.